Listed below are T cell receptor beta chains from one sample, sequenced in a study of CD8 T cells in Susac syndrome. TCRdb analysed the immunoSEQ multiplex PCR reads with MiXCR anew, one entry per CDR3 protein. The sample lists fewer than 150,000 distinct CDR3 sequences; around 94% were seen once. The sample comprised CD8+ T cells from PBMCs. These TCRs come from a human donor in good health. CDR3s include the opening cysteine and the closing phenylalanine or tryptophan. A D gene is named only where the DNA matches it firmly. The listing skips clone size in some rows; elsewhere it reads once, few, many or a size class.

j_gene	abundance	d_gene	v_gene	CDR3nt	CDR3aa
TRBJ2-2	-	-	TRBV20-1	TGCAGTGCTAGAGAGGGGGGGCCCGCGGCCGGGGAGCTGTTTTTT	CSAREGGPAAGELFF
TRBJ2-3	once	TRBD1	TRBV15	TGTGCCACCAGCAGAGAGGAGACAGGGGGCGTAGATACGCAGTATTTT	CATSREETGGVDTQYF
TRBJ2-3	-	-	TRBV29-1	TGCAGCGTTGAAGATCAAGAGGGCAGGAGAGGGGCCACAGATACGCAGTATTTT	CSVEDQEGRRGATDTQYF
TRBJ1-1	-	-	TRBV6-5	TGTGCCAGCAGTGCGACAGGAAGGACTGAAGCTTTCTTT	CASSATGRTEAFF
TRBJ2-7	-	-	TRBV29-1	TGCAGCGTTGAGGACAGCCGCTACGAGCAGTACTTC	CSVEDSRYEQYF
TRBJ1-5	-	TRBD1	TRBV27	TGTGCCAGCAGTCCCCGGGACAGCCCCCAGCATTTT	CASSPRDSPQHF
TRBJ1-2	-	-	TRBV27	TGTGCCAGCAGTTTATTTTCCGGGGGCGACTATGGCTACACCTTC	CASSLFSGGDYGYTF
TRBJ2-1	-	TRBD2	TRBV30	TGTGCCTGGAGTGTACTACGGGGGGGAGTTGAGCAGTTCTTC	CAWSVLRGGVEQFF
TRBJ2-7	-	-	TRBV29-1	TGCAGCGTTGCGCCGGGGCACTCCTACGAGCAGTACTTC	CSVAPGHSYEQYF
TRBJ2-7	-	-	TRBV29-1	TGCAGCGTTGTGGCCCTGGGTGGGATTGGGCAGTACTTC	CSVVALGGIGQYF
TRBJ1-2	-	-	TRBV23-1	TGCGCCAGCCCCCAGGGTGGCTACACCTTC	CASPQGGYTF
TRBJ2-7	-	-	TRBV7-2	TGTGCCAGCAGCTTAGCAGTTAGCGACGAGCAGTACTTC	CASSLAVSDEQYF
TRBJ2-7	-	-	TRBV9	TGTGCCAGCAGCCCCTTTGCCAGCTTAGCGGACGAGCAGTACTTC	CASSPFASLADEQYF
TRBJ1-1	-	TRBD1	TRBV6-5	TGTGCCAGCAGCCCCCGGGACAGGGGCAACACTGAAGCTTTCTTT	CASSPRDRGNTEAFF
TRBJ2-3	-	TRBD2	TRBV9	TGTGCCAGCAGCGTAGTGGAAGCGGGAGAGACAGATACGCAGTATTTT	CASSVVEAGETDTQYF
TRBJ2-7	-	-	TRBV6-5	TGTGCCAGTGGACCGAGCTCCTACGAGCAGTACTTC	CASGPSSYEQYF
TRBJ2-1	-	TRBD2	TRBV29-1	TGCAGCGCGGCGGGCGGGAGGGCCCCAGATCATGAGCAGTTCTTC	CSAAGGRAPDHEQFF
TRBJ2-5	-	-	TRBV4-3	TGCGCCAGCAGCCAAGGGCGCGGGTACCAAGAGACCCAGTACTTC	CASSQGRGYQETQYF
TRBJ2-2	-	-	TRBV24-1	TGTGCCACCGGGACCACCGGGGAGCTGTTTTTT	CATGTTGELFF
TRBJ2-2	-	-	TRBV27	TGTGCCAGCAGTTCAATGGGGACCGGGGAGCTGTTTTTT	CASSSMGTGELFF
TRBJ1-3	-	-	TRBV6-2/TRBV6-3	TGTGCCAGCAGCAGGACTGATGGAAACACCATATATTTT	CASSRTDGNTIYF
TRBJ2-7	-	-	TRBV3-1	TGTGCCAGCAGCTCGGGACTTGGGAACTACGAGCAGTACTTC	CASSSGLGNYEQYF
TRBJ1-4	-	-	TRBV20-1	TGCAGTGCTAGAGACCCTACCGCAACTAATGAAAAACTGTTTTTT	CSARDPTATNEKLFF
TRBJ2-3	-	-	TRBV7-9	TGTGCCAGCAGCCCCGTTCCACTAGCAGCCACAGATACGCAGTATTTT	CASSPVPLAATDTQYF
TRBJ2-6	-	-	TRBV20-1	TGCAGTGCTAGAGTCATAAACTCTGGGGCCAACGTCCTGACTTTC	CSARVINSGANVLTF
TRBJ1-2	-	-	TRBV30	TGTGCCTGGGACCATTCGAACTATGGCTACACCTTC	CAWDHSNYGYTF
TRBJ1-2	-	TRBD1	TRBV27	TGTGCCAGCAGTTTAGCGGGACAGCCTAATGGCTACACCTTC	CASSLAGQPNGYTF
TRBJ2-1	once	TRBD1	TRBV7-9	TGTGCCAGCAGCTTACAGGGGGCTCCGGGCGGTGAGCAGTTCTTC	CASSLQGAPGGEQFF